The rows below give T cell receptor beta chains drawn from one sample of a study of Graves' ophthalmopathy and Graves' hyperthyroidism. TCRdb passed the multiplex PCR reads through MiXCR, listing each CDR3 protein once. The table lists 500,000 to 600,000 distinct CDR3 sequences, about 35% of them singletons. The specimen sequenced was peripheral blood or thyroid tissue (not recorded which). The receptors here all came from an adult man with Graves' hyperthyroidism. Each CDR3 is given with its conserved first and last residue. D genes are given only for firm matches. Clone sizes are given selectively: once, few, many, or a class where the clone is expanded.

d_call j_call v_call clone_size cdr3_nt cdr3_aa
NA TRBJ1-5 TRBV15 many TGTGCCACCAGCAGAGACCTCATTGATCAGCCCCAGCATTTT CATSRDLIDQPQHF
TRBD1 TRBJ1-2 TRBV10-2 many TGCGCCAGCAGTGATACAGGGGTGGGGTCTAACTATGGCTACACCTTC CASSDTGVGSNYGYTF
NA TRBJ2-1 TRBV5-1 NA TGCGCCAGCAGCTTTGGACGGGGCTACGAGCAGTTCTTC CASSFGRGYEQFF
NA TRBJ2-7 TRBV25-1 many TGTGCCAGCCTCTTGGACACCGGGACAATAAACTTC CASLLDTGTINF
TRBD1 TRBJ1-4 TRBV29-1 many TGCAGCGCCGGGACAGGGAGGGAAAAACTGTTTTTT CSAGTGREKLFF
TRBD1 TRBJ1-2 TRBV7-9 few TGTGCCAGCAGCCCCCCGGGACAGAGTCTCCGGAACACCTTC CASSPPGQSLRNTF
NA TRBJ2-3 TRBV10-3 NA TGTGCCATCAGTGAAGCCGGTATGAGCACAGATACGCAGTATTTT CAISEAGMSTDTQYF
NA TRBJ1-2 TRBV29-1 many TGCAGCGTTGGTTTCGACATGCATGGCTACACCTTC CSVGFDMHGYTF
NA TRBJ1-2 TRBV28 many TGTGCCAGCAGTACCTCGCCTAACTATGGCTACACCTTC CASSTSPNYGYTF
TRBD1 TRBJ2-7 TRBV29-1 NA TGCAGCAGTGAGACAGGGACCTACGAGCAGTACTTC CSSETGTYEQYF
NA TRBJ1-2 TRBV20-1 few TGCAGTGCTAGCCAGGTGATTAGTGGCTACACCTTC CSASQVISGYTF
TRBD1 TRBJ1-6 TRBV15 many TGTGCCACCCTAGTACCGGGACAGGGGATGAGGAATTCACCCCTCCACTTT CATLVPGQGMRNSPLHF
TRBD1 TRBJ2-7 TRBV5-5 many TGTGCCAGCAGCTTGGAGGGGGCGCCCACCTACGAGCAGTACTTC CASSLEGAPTYEQYF
TRBD2 TRBJ2-7 TRBV2 NA TGTGCCAGCACCAAGGGACTAGCGGGGTCCTACGAGCAGTACTTC CASTKGLAGSYEQYF
NA TRBJ2-7 TRBV12-3/TRBV12-4 many TGTGCCAGCAGCGTCTCTGGGGTGGACTTCGAGCAGTACTTC CASSVSGVDFEQYF
TRBD1 TRBJ1-2 TRBV7-6 many TGTGCCAGCAGCTTGGGACAGAGCTCCCGTTCGGGGGGCTACACCTTC CASSLGQSSRSGGYTF
NA TRBJ1-2 TRBV27 many TGTGCCAGCGGCCAGACCTATGGCTACACCTTC CASGQTYGYTF
NA TRBJ1-4 TRBV5-8 many TGTGCCAGCAGCAAACAGGGTGGCGAAAAACTGTTTTTT CASSKQGGEKLFF
TRBD1 TRBJ2-7 TRBV2 NA TGTGCCAGCAGTGATCTGACAGGGACCCTAAACGAGCAGTACTTC CASSDLTGTLNEQYF
NA TRBJ2-5 TRBV12-3/TRBV12-4 many TGTGCCAGCAGTTTAAGGGCTTTGGGGAGAGAGACCCAGTACTTC CASSLRALGRETQYF
TRBD2 TRBJ2-7 TRBV14 NA TGTGCCAGCAGCCAATCTAGCGGAGTTAACAATGAGCAGTACTTC CASSQSSGVNNEQYF
TRBD2 TRBJ2-6 TRBV6-5 many TGTGCCAGCAGCCAAACTAGCGGGAGGAGCTCTGGGGCCAACGTCCTGACTTTC CASSQTSGRSSGANVLTF
TRBD1 TRBJ1-1 TRBV20-1 many TGCAGTGCTAGCGGACAGGAATTGAACACTGAAGCTTTCTTT CSASGQELNTEAFF
TRBD1 TRBJ2-1 TRBV2 few TGTGCCAGCTCAGGTGGGGGACAGGGGGCAAATGAGCAGTTCTTC CASSGGGQGANEQFF
TRBD2 TRBJ2-7 TRBV20-1 many TGCAGTGTCACCGCCGGGACTAGCGGGGCAAGCTCCTACGAGCAGTACTTC CSVTAGTSGASSYEQYF
TRBD1 TRBJ1-2 TRBV7-2 few TGTGCCAGCAGCTTGGTTGGTTGGGACAGGGGTAACTATGGCTACACCTTC CASSLVGWDRGNYGYTF